These T cell receptor beta chains were read from a single sample in a study of molecular identifiers for immune sequencing clone quantification. From the PCR reads, TCRdb called clonotypes with MiXCR, one entry per CDR3 protein. The data contain hundreds of thousands of distinct CDR3 sequences, roughly 27% of them singletons. The sample taken for sequencing was naive CD8+ T cells from blood, with Jurkat cell RNA spiked in. The source of these receptors is a human donor in good health. Some libraries in this study had Jurkat cell RNA spiked in. CDR3s include the opening cysteine and the closing phenylalanine or tryptophan. A D gene is named only where the DNA matches it firmly. Not every row has a clone size; where given, it reads once, few, many or a size class.

D,V,J,size,CDR3,DNA
TRBD1,TRBV13,TRBJ2-7,-,CASSIGRGHYEQYF,TGTGCCAGCAGCATAGGCAGGGGGCACTACGAGCAGTACTTC
-,TRBV27,TRBJ2-4,-,CASSLLAVSGQDKNIQYF,TGTGCCAGCAGTTTATTAGCGGTTAGTGGGCAGGACAAAAACATTCAGTACTTC
TRBD2,TRBV29-1,TRBJ2-7,many,CSALGAGLADYEQYF,TGCAGCGCCCTCGGGGCGGGACTAGCGGACTACGAGCAGTACTTC
-,TRBV28,TRBJ1-6,-,CASSTRAIQGRSPLHF,TGTGCCAGCAGTACAAGGGCCATACAGGGCCGGTCACCCCTCCACTTT
-,TRBV19,TRBJ2-7,-,CASSIIGDYEQYF,TGTGCCAGTAGTATTATTGGGGACTACGAGCAGTACTTC
TRBD2,TRBV7-6,TRBJ2-3,many,CASSLIAGGTDTQYF,TGTGCCAGCAGCTTAATAGCGGGGGGTACAGATACGCAGTATTTT
-,TRBV18,TRBJ1-1,many,CASSPPRSDTEAFF,TGTGCCAGCTCACCACCGAGGAGTGACACTGAAGCTTTCTTT
TRBD1,TRBV10-1,TRBJ2-7,many,CASSESTGQGAYEQYF,TGCGCCAGCAGTGAGTCGACGGGACAGGGCGCCTACGAGCAGTACTTC
-,TRBV28,TRBJ2-7,-,CASTRHGLEQYF,TGTGCCAGCACCCGTCACGGTCTCGAGCAGTACTTC
TRBD1,TRBV11-2,TRBJ2-5,many,CASSPEGQGLGETQYF,TGTGCCAGCAGCCCCGAAGGACAGGGGCTTGGGGAGACCCAGTACTTC
TRBD1,TRBV6-1,TRBJ1-5,many,CASRDRGSAYSNQPQHF,TGTGCCAGCAGGGACAGGGGGTCTGCTTATAGCAATCAGCCCCAGCATTTT
-,TRBV30,TRBJ1-1,few,CAWSPTGSTEAFF,TGTGCCTGGAGTCCCACAGGGAGCACTGAAGCTTTCTTT
-,TRBV6-5,TRBJ2-7,few,CASSKGRFMEQYF,TGTGCCAGCAGTAAGGGACGTTTTATGGAGCAGTACTTC
-,TRBV4-1,TRBJ2-1,many,CASSQEALVGVEEQFF,TGCGCCAGCAGCCAGGAAGCACTAGTGGGGGTTGAAGAGCAGTTCTTC
TRBD2,TRBV6-2/TRBV6-3,TRBJ2-1,-,CASRGTSGESPRSEQFF,TGTGCCAGCAGGGGGACTAGCGGGGAATCCCCACGTTCTGAGCAGTTCTTC
TRBD1,TRBV4-3,TRBJ2-5,few,CASSQGGQGFGETQYF,TGCGCCAGCAGCCAAGGGGGACAGGGTTTCGGGGAGACCCAGTACTTC
TRBD2,TRBV7-2,TRBJ2-5,many,CASSSRTSGSHTKETQYF,TGTGCCAGCAGCTCGAGGACTAGCGGGAGCCATACCAAAGAGACCCAGTACTTC
TRBD2,TRBV5-6,TRBJ2-7,many,CASSLKRESYEQYF,TGTGCCAGCAGCTTGAAGCGGGAGTCCTACGAGCAGTACTTC
TRBD2,TRBV9,TRBJ2-2,-,CASSGVGGAAGELFF,TGTGCCAGCAGCGGGGTGGGAGGGGCGGCCGGGGAGCTGTTTTTT
-,TRBV4-2,TRBJ2-5,few,CASSQELHASLRTQYF,TGTGCCAGCAGCCAGGAACTACACGCATCCTTAAGGACCCAGTACTTC
-,TRBV13,TRBJ1-1,many,CASSLYGYTEAFF,TGTGCCAGCAGCTTATACGGTTACACTGAAGCTTTCTTT
TRBD1,TRBV7-2,TRBJ1-1,many,CASSAEGQLMNTEAFF,TGTGCCAGCAGCGCAGAGGGACAGCTAATGAACACTGAAGCTTTCTTT
-,TRBV13,TRBJ1-2,-,CASSLGGINYGYTF,TGTGCCAGCAGCTTAGGAGGGATTAACTATGGCTACACCTTC
-,TRBV25-1,TRBJ2-1,many,CASSEGTLGQFF,TGTGCCAGCAGTGAGGGGACACTTGGGCAGTTCTTC
-,TRBV19,TRBJ2-2,few,CASSIVNTGELFF,TGTGCCAGTAGTATCGTGAACACCGGGGAGCTGTTTTTT
-,TRBV6-5,TRBJ1-3,-,CASSYEPTGGTPSGNTIYF,TGTGCCAGCAGTTACGAGCCGACAGGCGGGACTCCCTCTGGAAACACCATATATTTT
-,TRBV27,TRBJ1-1,-,CASSLMRGWTEAFF,TGTGCCAGCAGTTTAATGAGGGGGTGGACTGAAGCTTTCTTT
-,TRBV3-1,TRBJ2-3,many,CASSQDRGFSTDTQYF,TGTGCCAGCAGCCAAGATCGAGGGTTTAGCACAGATACGCAGTATTTT
-,TRBV11-2,TRBJ2-3,few,CASRTSDTQYF,TGTGCCAGCAGAACCTCAGATACGCAGTATTTT
-,TRBV2,TRBJ2-7,many,CASRREQGVYEQYF,TGTGCCAGCAGACGGGAGCAGGGGGTCTACGAGCAGTACTTC
TRBD1,TRBV28,TRBJ1-5,few,CASSFPGQDSNQPQHF,TGTGCCAGCAGTTTCCCGGGACAGGATAGCAATCAGCCCCAGCATTTT
TRBD1,TRBV27,TRBJ1-3,many,CASSPTGLGNTIYF,TGTGCCAGCAGCCCGACAGGGTTAGGAAACACCATATATTTT
TRBD2,TRBV6-5,TRBJ2-3,many,CASSYSLRWLAGGSTDTQYF,TGTGCCAGCAGTTACTCACTTCGTTGGCTAGCGGGGGGAAGCACAGATACGCAGTATTTT
-,TRBV18,TRBJ1-1,few,CASSPGPSVNLNTEAFF,TGTGCCAGCTCACCTGGGCCGTCAGTCAACCTGAACACTGAAGCTTTCTTT
-,TRBV20-1,TRBJ2-3,few,CSANVLGTVTDTQYF,TGCAGTGCTAACGTTCTCGGGACTGTCACAGATACGCAGTATTTT
-,TRBV19,TRBJ2-2,many,CASTQGPELFF,TGTGCCAGTACCCAGGGGCCGGAGCTGTTTTTT
-,TRBV4-2,TRBJ1-1,-,CASSQDATDEAFF,TGTGCCAGCAGCCAAGATGCGACCGATGAAGCTTTCTTT